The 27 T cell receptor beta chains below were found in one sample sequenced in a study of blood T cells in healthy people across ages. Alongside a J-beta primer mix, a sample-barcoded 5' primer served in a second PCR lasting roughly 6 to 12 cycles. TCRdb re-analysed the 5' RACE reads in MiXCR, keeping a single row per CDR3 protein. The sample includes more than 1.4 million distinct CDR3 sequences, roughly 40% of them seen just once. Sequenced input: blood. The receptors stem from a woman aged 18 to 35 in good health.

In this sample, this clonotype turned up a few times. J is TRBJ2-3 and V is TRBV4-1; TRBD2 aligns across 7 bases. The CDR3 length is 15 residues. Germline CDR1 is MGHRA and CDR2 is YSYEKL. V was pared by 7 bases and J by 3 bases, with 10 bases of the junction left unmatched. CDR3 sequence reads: CASNGENSGTDTQYF. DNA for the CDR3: TGCGCCAGCAACGGAGAAAATAGCGGGACAGATACGCAGTATTTT.

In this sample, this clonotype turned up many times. The CDR3 spells CASSQGLAGAEQFF. The CDR3 DNA reads TGTGCCAGCAGCCAAGGACTAGCGGGAGCTGAGCAGTTCTTC. The rearrangement links TRBV6-5 to TRBJ2-1, with 13 bases identical to TRBD2. V trimming: 6 bases; J trimming: 9 bases; junction bases outside the gene matches: 5. The CDR3 has 14 residues. The germline V gene has CDR1 MNHEY and CDR2 SVGAGI.

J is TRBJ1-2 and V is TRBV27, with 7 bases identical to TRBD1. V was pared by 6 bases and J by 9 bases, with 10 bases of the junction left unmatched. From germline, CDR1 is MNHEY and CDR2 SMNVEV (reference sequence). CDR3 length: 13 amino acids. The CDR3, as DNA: TGTGCCAGCAGCCGGGACAGATATAAGAGCTACACCTTC. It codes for CASSRDRYKSYTF.

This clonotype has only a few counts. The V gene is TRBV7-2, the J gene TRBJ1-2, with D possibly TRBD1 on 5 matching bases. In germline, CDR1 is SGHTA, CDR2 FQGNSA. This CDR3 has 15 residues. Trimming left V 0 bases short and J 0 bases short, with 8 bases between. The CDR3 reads CASSLAQATNYGYTF. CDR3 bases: TGTGCCAGCAGCTTAGCACAGGCGACTAACTATGGCTACACCTTC.

The CDR3 nucleotides are TGTGCCAGCAGCCTCCTCGGCATAAGCTCCTACGAGCAGTACTTC. Translated, it gives CASSLLGISSYEQYF. This sequence joins TRBV27 and TRBJ2-7; D is unresolved. V was pared by 6 bases and J by 0 bases, with 15 bases between. The germline V gene encodes CDR1 MNHEY and CDR2 SMNVEV (reference sequence). The length of the CDR3 is 15 residues.

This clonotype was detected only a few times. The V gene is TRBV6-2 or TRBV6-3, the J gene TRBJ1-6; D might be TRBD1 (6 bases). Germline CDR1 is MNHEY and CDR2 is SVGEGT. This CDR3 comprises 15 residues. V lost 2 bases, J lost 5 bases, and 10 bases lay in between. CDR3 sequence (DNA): TGTGCCAGCAGTTACGCGGGGGCAGATAATTCACCCCTCCACTTT. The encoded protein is CASSYAGADNSPLHF.

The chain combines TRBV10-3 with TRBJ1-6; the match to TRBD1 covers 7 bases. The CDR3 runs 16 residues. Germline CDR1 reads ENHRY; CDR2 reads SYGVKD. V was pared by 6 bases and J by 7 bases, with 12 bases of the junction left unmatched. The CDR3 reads CAISYEGTVNNSPLHF. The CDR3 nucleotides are TGTGCCATCAGCTATGAAGGGACAGTGAACAATTCACCCCTCCACTTT.

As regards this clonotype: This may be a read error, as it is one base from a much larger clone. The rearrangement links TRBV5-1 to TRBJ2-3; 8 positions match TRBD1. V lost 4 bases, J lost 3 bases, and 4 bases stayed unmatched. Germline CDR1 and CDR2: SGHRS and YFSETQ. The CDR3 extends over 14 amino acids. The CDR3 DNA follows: TGCGCCAGCAGCACGAGACAGGGGACAGATACGCAGTATTTT. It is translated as CASSTRQGTDTQYF. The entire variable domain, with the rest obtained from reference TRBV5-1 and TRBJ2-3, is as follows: KAGVTQTPRYLIKTRGQQVTLSCSPISGHRSVSWYQQTPGQGLQFLFEYFSETQRNKGNFPGRFSGRQFSNSRSEMNVSTLELGDSALYLCASSTRQGTDTQYFGPGTRLTVL.

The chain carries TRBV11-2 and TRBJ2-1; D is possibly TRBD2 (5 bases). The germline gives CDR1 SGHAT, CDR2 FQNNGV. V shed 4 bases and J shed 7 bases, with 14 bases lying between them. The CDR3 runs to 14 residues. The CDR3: CASSSTRGLNEQFF. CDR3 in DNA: TGTGCCAGCAGCTCCACACGGGGATTGAATGAGCAGTTCTTC.

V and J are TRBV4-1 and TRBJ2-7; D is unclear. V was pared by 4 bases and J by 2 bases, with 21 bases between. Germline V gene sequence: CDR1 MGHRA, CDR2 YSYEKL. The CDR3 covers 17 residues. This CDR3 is CASSLMPAGMATYEQYF. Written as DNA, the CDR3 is TGCGCCAGCAGCCTTATGCCCGCCGGAATGGCCACCTACGAGCAGTACTTC.

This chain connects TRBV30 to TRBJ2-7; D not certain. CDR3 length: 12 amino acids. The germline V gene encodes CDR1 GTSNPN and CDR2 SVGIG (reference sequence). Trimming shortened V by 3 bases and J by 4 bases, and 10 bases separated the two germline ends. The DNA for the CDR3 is TGTGCCTGGAGCCTCAGTTCGTACGAGCAGTACTTC. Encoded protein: CAWSLSSYEQYF.

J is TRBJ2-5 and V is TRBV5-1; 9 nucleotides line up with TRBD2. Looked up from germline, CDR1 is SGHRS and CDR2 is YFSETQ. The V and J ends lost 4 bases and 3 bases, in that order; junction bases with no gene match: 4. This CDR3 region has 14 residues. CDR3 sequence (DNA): TGCGCCAGCAGCACCGGGACTAGCAAAGAGACCCAGTACTTC. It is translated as CASSTGTSKETQYF. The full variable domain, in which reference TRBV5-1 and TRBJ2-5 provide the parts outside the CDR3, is KAGVTQTPRYLIKTRGQQVTLSCSPISGHRSVSWYQQTPGQGLQFLFEYFSETQRNKGNFPGRFSGRQFSNSRSEMNVSTLELGDSALYLCASSTGTSKETQYFGPGTRLLVL.

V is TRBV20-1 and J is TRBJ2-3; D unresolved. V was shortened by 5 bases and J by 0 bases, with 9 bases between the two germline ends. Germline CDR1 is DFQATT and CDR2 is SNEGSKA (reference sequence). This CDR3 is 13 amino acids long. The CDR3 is CSAHDPSTDTQYF. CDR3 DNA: TGCAGTGCTCACGACCCTAGCACAGATACGCAGTATTTT.

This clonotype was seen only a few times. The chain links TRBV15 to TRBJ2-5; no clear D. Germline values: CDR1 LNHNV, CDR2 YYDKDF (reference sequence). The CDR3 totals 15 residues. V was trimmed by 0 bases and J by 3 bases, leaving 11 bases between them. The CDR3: CATSRERQVKETQYF. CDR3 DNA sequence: TGTGCCACCAGCAGAGAGAGGCAGGTCAAAGAGACCCAGTACTTC. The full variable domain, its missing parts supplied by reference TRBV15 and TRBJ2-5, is DAMVIQNPRYQVTQFGKPVTLSCSQTLNHNVMYWYQQKSSQAPKLLFHYYDKDFNNEADTPDNFQSRRPNTSFCFLDIRSPGLGDTAMYLCATSRERQVKETQYFGPGTRLLVL.

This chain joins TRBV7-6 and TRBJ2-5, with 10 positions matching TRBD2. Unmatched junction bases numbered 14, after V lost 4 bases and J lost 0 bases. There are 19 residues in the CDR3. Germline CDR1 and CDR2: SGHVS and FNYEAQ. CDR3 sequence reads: CASSSKREGARWYQETQYF. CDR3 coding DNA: TGTGCCAGCAGCTCGAAGCGGGAGGGAGCGAGGTGGTACCAAGAGACCCAGTACTTC.

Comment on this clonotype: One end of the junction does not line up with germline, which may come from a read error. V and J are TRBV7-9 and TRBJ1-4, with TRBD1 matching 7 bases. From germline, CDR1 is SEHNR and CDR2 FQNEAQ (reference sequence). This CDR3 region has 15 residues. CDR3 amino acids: CASSTRDRKNEKLFF. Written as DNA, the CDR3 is TGTGCCAGCAGCACCAGGGACAGAAAGAATGAAAAGCTGTTTTTT.

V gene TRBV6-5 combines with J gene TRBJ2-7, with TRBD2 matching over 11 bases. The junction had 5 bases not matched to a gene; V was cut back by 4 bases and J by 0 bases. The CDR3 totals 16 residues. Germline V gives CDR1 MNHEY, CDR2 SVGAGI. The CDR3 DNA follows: TGTGCCAGCAGTTCCCTGACTAGCGGGACCTCCTACGAGCAGTACTTC. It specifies CASSSLTSGTSYEQYF.

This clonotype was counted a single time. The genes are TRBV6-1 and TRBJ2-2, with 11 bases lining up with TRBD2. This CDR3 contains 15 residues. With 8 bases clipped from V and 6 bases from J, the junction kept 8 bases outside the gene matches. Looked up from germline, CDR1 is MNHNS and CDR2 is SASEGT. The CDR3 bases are TGTGCCAGCCACCGACCGGGACTAGCGGCCGGGGAGCTGTTTTTT. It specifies CASHRPGLAAGELFF.

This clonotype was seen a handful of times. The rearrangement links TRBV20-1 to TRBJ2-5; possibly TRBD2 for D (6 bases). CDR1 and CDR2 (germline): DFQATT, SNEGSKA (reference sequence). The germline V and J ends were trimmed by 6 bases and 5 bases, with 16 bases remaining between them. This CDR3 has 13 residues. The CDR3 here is CSAGGTYGETQYF. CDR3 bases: TGCAGTGCGGGCGGGACCTATGGGGAGACCCAGTACTTC.

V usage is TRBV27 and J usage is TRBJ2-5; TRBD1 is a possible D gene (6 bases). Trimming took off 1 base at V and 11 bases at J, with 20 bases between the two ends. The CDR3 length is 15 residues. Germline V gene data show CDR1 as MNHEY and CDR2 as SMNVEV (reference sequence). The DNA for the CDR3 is TGTGCCAGCAGTTTATATAGGGGGTCGTACAATGAGCAGTACTTC. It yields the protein CASSLYRGSYNEQYF.

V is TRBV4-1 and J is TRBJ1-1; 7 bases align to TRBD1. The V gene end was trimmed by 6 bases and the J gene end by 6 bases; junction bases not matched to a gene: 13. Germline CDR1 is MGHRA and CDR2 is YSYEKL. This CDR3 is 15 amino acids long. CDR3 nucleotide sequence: TGCGCCAGCAGGTCTACACAGGGGCGGGAAGCTGAAGCTTTCTTT. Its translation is CASRSTQGREAEAFF.

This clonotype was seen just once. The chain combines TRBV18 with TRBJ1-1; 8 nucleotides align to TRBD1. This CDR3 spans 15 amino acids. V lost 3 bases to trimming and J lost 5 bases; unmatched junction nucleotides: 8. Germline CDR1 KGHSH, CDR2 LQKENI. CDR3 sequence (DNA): TGTGCCAGCTCACCTCCGTGGACAGGGAGAACTGAAGCTTTCTTT. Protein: CASSPPWTGRTEAFF.

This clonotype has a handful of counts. In DNA, the CDR3 is TGCGCCAGCAGGCCGGGGGCTAGCGGGAGTATAGATACGCAGTATTTT. Amino acids: CASRPGASGSIDTQYF. This chain uses TRBV5-1 with TRBJ2-3, with TRBD2 identical over 10 bases. The length of the CDR3 is 16 residues. Germline lookup yields CDR1 SGHRS and CDR2 YFSETQ. V was pared by 5 bases and J by 5 bases, with 11 bases of the junction left unmatched.

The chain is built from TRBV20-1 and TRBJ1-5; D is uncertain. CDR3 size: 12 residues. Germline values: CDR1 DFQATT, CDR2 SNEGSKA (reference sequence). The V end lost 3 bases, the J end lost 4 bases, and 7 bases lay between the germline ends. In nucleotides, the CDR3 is TGCAGTGCTAGGATGGGAAATCAGCCCCAGCATTTT. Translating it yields CSARMGNQPQHF.

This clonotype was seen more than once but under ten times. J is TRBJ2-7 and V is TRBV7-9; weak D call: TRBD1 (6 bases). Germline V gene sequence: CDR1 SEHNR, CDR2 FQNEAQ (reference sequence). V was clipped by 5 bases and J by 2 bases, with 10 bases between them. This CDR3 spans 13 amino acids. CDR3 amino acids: CASSATGPYEQYF. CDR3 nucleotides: TGTGCCAGCAGCGCGACAGGCCCCTACGAGCAGTACTTC. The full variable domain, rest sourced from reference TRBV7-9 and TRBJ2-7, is DTGVSQNPRHKITKRGQNVTFRCDPISEHNRLYWYRQTLGQGPEFLTYFQNEAQLEKSRLLSDRFSAERPKGSFSTLEIQRTEQGDSAMYLCASSATGPYEQYFGPGTRLTVT.

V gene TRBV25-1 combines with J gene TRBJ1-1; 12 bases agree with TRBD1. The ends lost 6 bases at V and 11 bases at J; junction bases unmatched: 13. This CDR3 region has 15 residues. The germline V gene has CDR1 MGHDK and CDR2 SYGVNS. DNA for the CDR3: TGTGCCAGCAGCCCCTCGGGGACAGGGGGCCTCAGGGCTTTCTTT. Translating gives CASSPSGTGGLRAFF.

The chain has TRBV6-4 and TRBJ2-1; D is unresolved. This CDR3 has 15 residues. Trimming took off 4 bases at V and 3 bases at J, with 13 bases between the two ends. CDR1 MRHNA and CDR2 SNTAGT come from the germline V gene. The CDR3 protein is CASSVSTLNYNEQFF. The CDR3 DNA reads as TGTGCCAGCAGTGTGAGCACTCTAAACTACAATGAGCAGTTCTTC.